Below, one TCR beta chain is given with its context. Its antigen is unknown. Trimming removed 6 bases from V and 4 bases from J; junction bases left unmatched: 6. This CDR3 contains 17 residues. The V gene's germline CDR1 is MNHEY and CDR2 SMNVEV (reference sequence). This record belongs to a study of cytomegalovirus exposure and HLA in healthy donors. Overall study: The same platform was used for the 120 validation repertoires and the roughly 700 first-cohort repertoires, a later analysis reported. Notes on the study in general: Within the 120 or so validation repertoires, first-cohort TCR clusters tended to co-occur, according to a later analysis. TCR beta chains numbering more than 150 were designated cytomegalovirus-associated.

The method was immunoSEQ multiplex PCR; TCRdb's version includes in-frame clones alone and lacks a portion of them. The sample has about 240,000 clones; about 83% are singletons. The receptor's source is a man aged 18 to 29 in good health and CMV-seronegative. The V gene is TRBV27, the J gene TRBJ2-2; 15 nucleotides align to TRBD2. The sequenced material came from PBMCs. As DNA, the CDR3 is TGTGCCAGCAGAGGGACTAGCGGGAGGAGGAGCACCGGGGAGCTGTTTTTT. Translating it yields CASRGTSGRRSTGELFF.